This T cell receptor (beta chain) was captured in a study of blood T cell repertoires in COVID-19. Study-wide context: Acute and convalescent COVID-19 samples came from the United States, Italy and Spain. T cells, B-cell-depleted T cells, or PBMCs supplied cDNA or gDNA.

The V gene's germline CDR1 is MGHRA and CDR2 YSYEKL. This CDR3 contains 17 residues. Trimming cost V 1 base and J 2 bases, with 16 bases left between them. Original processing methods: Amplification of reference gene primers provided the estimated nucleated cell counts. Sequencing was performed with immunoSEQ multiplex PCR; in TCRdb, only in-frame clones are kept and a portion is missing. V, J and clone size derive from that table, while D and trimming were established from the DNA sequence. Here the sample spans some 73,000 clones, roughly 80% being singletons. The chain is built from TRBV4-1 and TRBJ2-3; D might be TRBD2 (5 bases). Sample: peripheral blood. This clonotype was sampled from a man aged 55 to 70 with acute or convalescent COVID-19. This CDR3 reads CASSQGRGPMATDTQYF. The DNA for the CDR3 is TGCGCCAGCAGCCAAGGTAGAGGGCCAATGGCCACAGATACGCAGTATTTT.